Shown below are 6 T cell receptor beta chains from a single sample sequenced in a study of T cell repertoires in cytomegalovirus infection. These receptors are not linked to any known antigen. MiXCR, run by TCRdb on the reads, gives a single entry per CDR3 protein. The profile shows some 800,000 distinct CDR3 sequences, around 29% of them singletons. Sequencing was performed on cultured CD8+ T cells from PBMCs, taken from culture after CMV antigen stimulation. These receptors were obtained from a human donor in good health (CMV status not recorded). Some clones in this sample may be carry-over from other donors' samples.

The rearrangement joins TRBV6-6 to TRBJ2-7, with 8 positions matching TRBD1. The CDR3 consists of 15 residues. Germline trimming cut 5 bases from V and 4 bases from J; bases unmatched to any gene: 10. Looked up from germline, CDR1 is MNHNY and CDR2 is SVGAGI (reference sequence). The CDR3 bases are TGTGCCAGCAGTACAGGGGGTGCCCCATTTTACGAGCAGTACGTC. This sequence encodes CASSTGGAPFYEQYV.

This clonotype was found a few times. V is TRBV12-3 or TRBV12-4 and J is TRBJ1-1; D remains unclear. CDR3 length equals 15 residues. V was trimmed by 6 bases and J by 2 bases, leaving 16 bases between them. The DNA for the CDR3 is TGTGCCAGCAGCTCCGGGCTTCACCAAAACACTGAAGCTTTCTTT. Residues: CASSSGLHQNTEAFF.

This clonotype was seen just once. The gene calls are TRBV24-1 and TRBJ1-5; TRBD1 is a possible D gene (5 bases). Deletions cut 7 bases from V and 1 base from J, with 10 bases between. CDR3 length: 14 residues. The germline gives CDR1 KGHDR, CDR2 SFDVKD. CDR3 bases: TGTGCCACCAGCAGGGTGGGCAGCAATCAGCCCCAGCATTTT. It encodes CATSRVGSNQPQHF.

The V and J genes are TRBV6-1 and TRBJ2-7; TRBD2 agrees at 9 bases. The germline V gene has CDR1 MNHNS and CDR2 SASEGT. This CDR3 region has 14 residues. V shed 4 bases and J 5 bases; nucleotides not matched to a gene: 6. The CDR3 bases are TGTGCCAGCAGTGTCAGCGGGGGGTACGACGAGCAGTACGTC. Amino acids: CASSVSGGYDEQYV.

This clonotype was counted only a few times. The CDR3 region is CSARERGGINEKLFF. CDR3 nucleotides: TGCAGTGCTAGAGAGAGGGGGGGGATTAATGAAAAACTGTTTTTT. The chain uses TRBV20-1 and TRBJ1-4, with a possible D match to TRBD1 (6 bases). V dropped 0 bases and J dropped 4 bases, with 12 bases sitting between them. The CDR3 sequence is 15 residues long. Germline loops: CDR1 DFQATT, CDR2 SNEGSKA (reference sequence).

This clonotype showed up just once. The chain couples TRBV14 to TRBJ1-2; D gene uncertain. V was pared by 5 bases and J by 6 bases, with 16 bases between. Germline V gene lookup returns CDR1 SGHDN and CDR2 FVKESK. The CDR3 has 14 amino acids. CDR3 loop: CASSVRPSGNGYTF. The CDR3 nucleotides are TGTGCCAGCAGCGTGCGGCCCTCCGGGAATGGCTACACCTTC.